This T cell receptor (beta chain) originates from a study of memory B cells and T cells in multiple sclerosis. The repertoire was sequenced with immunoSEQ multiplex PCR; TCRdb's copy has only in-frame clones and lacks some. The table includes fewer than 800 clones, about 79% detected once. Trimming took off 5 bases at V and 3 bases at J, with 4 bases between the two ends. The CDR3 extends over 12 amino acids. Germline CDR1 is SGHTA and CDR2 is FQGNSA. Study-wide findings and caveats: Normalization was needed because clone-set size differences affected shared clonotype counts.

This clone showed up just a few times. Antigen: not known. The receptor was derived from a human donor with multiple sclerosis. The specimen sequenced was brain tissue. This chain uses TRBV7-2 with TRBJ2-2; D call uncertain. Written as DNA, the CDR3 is TGTGCCAGCAGCCCCTACACCGGGGAGCTGTTTTTT. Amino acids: CASSPYTGELFF.